The 11 T cell receptor beta chains below come from one sample, sequenced in a study of early T cells in non-severe SARS-CoV-2 infection (dated by TCRdb to the early 2020s). The protocol used for the library was 5' RACE. The sequencing machine was a NextSeq 500. TCRdb reanalyzed the raw reads on its own, using fastp at Q25 for trimming and MiXCR for clone calling, and kept in-frame beta chains. Every CDR3 protein is listed once, alongside the most common genes and DNA of its rows. Recorded for this sample are 50,000 to 75,000 distinct CDR3 sequences; approximately 12% of them occurred a single time. Over 1% of the sample goes to the ten largest clones. Specimen: whole blood, collected at baseline. The receptors derive from an adult who was a healthcare worker with PCR-confirmed SARS-CoV-2 infection or an uninfected control (not recorded which). The donor label of this sample is uncertain.

This clonotype was recorded a few times. CDR3 sequence reads: CAIRSGDSYEQYV. For the CDR3, the DNA is TGTGCCATCAGAAGCGGGGACTCCTACGAGCAGTACGTC. V gene TRBV10-3 combines with J gene TRBJ2-7; 7 bases map to TRBD2. The germline V gene encodes CDR1 ENHRY and CDR2 SYGVKD. This CDR3 has 13 residues. The junction had 2 bases not matched to a gene; V was cut back by 6 bases and J by 0 bases.

This clonotype was picked up many times. The genes are TRBV24-1 and TRBJ2-2; D is unclear. The CDR3 runs to 12 residues. CDR1 is KGHDR, CDR2 SFDVKD, per germline. Trimming shortened V by 8 bases and J by 3 bases, and 6 bases separated the two germline ends. In DNA form, the CDR3 reads TGTGCCACCAAGGGTTACACCGGGGAGCTGTTTTTT. Translated, it gives CATKGYTGELFF.

There are a few counts of this clonotype. The J gene is TRBJ1-1, the V gene TRBV20-1, with D perhaps matching TRBD1 (5 bases). Trimming took off 4 bases at V and 4 bases at J, with 16 bases between the two ends. CDR1 and CDR2 from the germline V gene are DFQATT and SNEGSKA (reference sequence). CDR3 length equals 14 residues. This chain's CDR3 is CSAKNPGIATEAFF. In DNA, the CDR3 is TGCAGTGCTAAAAATCCAGGGATTGCCACTGAAGCTTTCTTT.

There are a few counts of this clonotype. The chain couples TRBV4-1 to TRBJ1-2, with D perhaps matching TRBD1 (5 bases). Trimming took off 3 bases at V and 8 bases at J, with 22 bases between the two ends. The length of the CDR3 is 16 residues. Germline values: CDR1 MGHRA, CDR2 YSYEKL. CDR3 in DNA: TGCGCCAGCAGCCAGGGGGGACTCCGAGCTGGGGAAGGCTACACCTTC. As protein: CASSQGGLRAGEGYTF.

This clonotype was seen many times. The chain employs TRBV20-1 and TRBJ1-2, with no clear D. Per the germline V gene, CDR1 is DFQATT and CDR2 is SNEGSKA (reference sequence). Trimming pared 1 base from V and 4 bases from J, leaving 10 bases between. The CDR3 extends over 13 amino acids. DNA of the CDR3: TGCAGTGCTAGAGCCCCTCCGCGCTATGGCTACACCTTC. Amino acids: CSARAPPRYGYTF.

This clonotype has a handful of counts. The J gene is TRBJ2-2, the V gene TRBV19; tentative D call: TRBD1 (6 bases). V was shortened by 4 bases and J by 8 bases, with 11 bases between the two germline ends. CDR3 length: 13 amino acids. Germline loops: CDR1 LNHDA, CDR2 SQIVND (reference sequence). The chain's CDR3 is CASSSRGSGELFF. CDR3 DNA: TGTGCCAGTAGTAGCAGGGGATCTGGGGAGCTGTTTTTT.

V and J are TRBV19 and TRBJ1-3; D is undetermined. Germline V gene sequence: CDR1 LNHDA, CDR2 SQIVND (reference sequence). The CDR3 runs 16 residues. The V end was cut by 5 bases, the J end by 0 bases, with 14 bases between. Here the CDR3 reads CASSFRQPGSGNTIYF. The CDR3 region has the DNA TGTGCCAGTAGTTTTCGGCAGCCAGGCTCTGGAAACACCATATATTTT.

This clonotype was picked up a small number of times. The CDR3 region has the DNA TGCAGCGTTGGTAGGTCTATAACCGGTACAGATACGCAGTATTTT. Its translation: CSVGRSITGTDTQYF. V is TRBV29-1 and J is TRBJ2-3; no clear D gene. Trimming shortened V by 4 bases and J by 3 bases, and 17 bases separated the two germline ends. This CDR3 has 15 amino acids. Germline CDR1 reads SQVTM; CDR2 reads ANQGSEA.

In its sample, this clonotype was seen once. The rearrangement joins TRBV29-1 to TRBJ1-1; 7 bases map to TRBD1. This CDR3 has 15 amino acids. The V gene end was trimmed by 0 bases and the J gene end by 4 bases; junction bases not matched to a gene: 8. Germline V CDR1 and CDR2: SQVTM, ANQGSEA. The CDR3 DNA follows: TGCAGCGTTGAAGAAGGGAGGGGGCTGAGCACTGAAGCTTTCTTT. It encodes CSVEEGRGLSTEAFF.

This clonotype has at least ten counts. The chain combines TRBV20-1 with TRBJ2-3; no reliable D call. This CDR3 has 14 residues. Trimming removed 4 bases at V and 2 bases at J, with 13 bases between. Germline assignment: CDR1 DFQATT and CDR2 SNEGSKA (reference sequence). CDR3 DNA: TGCAGTGCTATGTGGGCCCAACTCACAGATACGCAGTATTTT. It encodes CSAMWAQLTDTQYF.

This clonotype appeared a few times. The V gene is TRBV18, the J gene TRBJ2-3; D remains ambiguous. Trimming took off 5 bases at V and 3 bases at J, with 12 bases between the two ends. This CDR3 is 14 amino acids long. Germline V CDR1 and CDR2: KGHSH, LQKENI. The CDR3 loop is CASSVMSSTDTQYF. In DNA form, the CDR3 reads TGTGCCAGCTCAGTGATGTCATCGACAGATACGCAGTATTTT.